The present T cell receptor (beta chain) was sequenced within a study of cytomegalovirus exposure and HLA in healthy donors. General study findings and limits: The authors listed 150 or so TCR beta chains as cytomegalovirus-associated. With further analysis later on, most CMV-associated TCR beta chains appeared HLA-restricted. In an earlier analysis, in some 500 donors, most V segments appeared productive either ~90% or ~30% of the time.

Use of 60 Vbeta and 13 Jbeta primers characterized the PCR. Sequenced by immunoSEQ multiplex PCR; TCRdb stores in-frame clones only, minus some. Of some 200,000 clones in the sample, approximately 78% are singletons; the top ten hold around 2.7%. About this clone: Its antigen remains unidentified.

The CDR3 is made up of 15 amino acids. In germline, CDR1 is MNHEY, CDR2 SVGAGI. With V trimmed by 2 bases and J by 10 bases, 9 bases remained unmatched. Sequencing was done on a sample of PBMCs. The receptor was derived from a woman aged 40 to 50 in good health and CMV-seronegative. The genes are TRBV6-5 and TRBJ2-1; 9 positions agree with TRBD2. CDR3 loop: CASSYQSGGFLEQFF. The CDR3 nucleotides are TGTGCCAGCAGTTACCAAAGCGGGGGGTTTCTGGAGCAGTTCTTC.